The 6 T cell receptor beta chains reported below all come from one sample, sequenced in a study of T cells after yellow fever vaccination. Each CDR3 protein gets one entry after TCRdb re-called the 5' RACE reads with MiXCR. The sample has some 500,000 distinct CDR3 sequences; approximately 15% are singletons. Here the sequenced sample was PBMCs, taken on the day of the yellow fever booster vaccination. These receptors were collected from a man aged 30-40 years who received the YFV17D yellow fever vaccine.

This clonotype was counted only a few times. The genes are TRBV3-1 and TRBJ2-1; TRBD2 aligns across 9 bases. V lost 5 bases and J lost 7; bases outside the gene matches: 6. Per the germline V gene, CDR1 is LGHDT and CDR2 is YNNKEL (reference sequence). This CDR3 has 14 residues. The CDR3 spells CASSYGTSNNEQFF. CDR3 in DNA: TGTGCCAGCAGCTATGGGACTAGCAATAATGAGCAGTTCTTC.

This clonotype was found a few times. The chain employs TRBV3-1 and TRBJ2-2, with D possibly TRBD1 on 5 matching bases. Germline CDR1 is LGHDT and CDR2 is YNNKEL (reference sequence). This CDR3 comprises 13 residues. Trimming cost V 4 bases and J 10 bases, with 13 bases left between them. The CDR3 is CASSLEQDEELFF. The CDR3 nucleotides read TGTGCCAGCAGCCTCGAACAGGACGAGGAGCTGTTTTTT.

This clonotype was observed many times. This chain uses TRBV28 with TRBJ2-7; D is ambiguous. V lost 7 bases and J 6 bases, leaving 10 bases between the germline ends. There are 11 residues in the CDR3. Germline V CDR1 and CDR2: MDHEN, SYDVKM. CDR3 loop: CASTRVAEQYF. CDR3 bases: TGTGCCAGCACGCGAGTGGCCGAGCAGTACTTC.

This rearrangement joins TRBV5-6 to TRBJ2-3; the D gene is possibly TRBD1 (5 bases). There are 13 residues in the CDR3. The ends were cut back, 0 bases at V and 7 bases at J, with 9 bases in the middle. The germline V gene has CDR1 SGHDT and CDR2 YYEEEE. CDR3 loop: CASSLDRKYTQYF. CDR3 in DNA: TGTGCCAGCAGCTTGGACAGGAAATATACGCAGTATTTT.

This clonotype was counted only a few times. This chain links TRBV5-1 with TRBJ2-1; 8 nucleotides line up with TRBD2. The CDR3 loop spans 15 amino acids. The germline V gene encodes CDR1 SGHRS and CDR2 YFSETQ. With V trimmed by 5 bases and J by 9 bases, 13 bases remained unmatched. For the CDR3, the DNA is TGCGCCAGCAGTTGGGAAGGACTAGCAGCGGGTGAGCAGTTCTTC. Translation gives CASSWEGLAAGEQFF.

In this sample, this clonotype turned up a few times. The CDR3 here is CASSVGSSGQFEQYF. The CDR3 DNA reads TGTGCCAGCAGCGTAGGCTCTAGCGGACAATTCGAGCAGTACTTC. The genes are TRBV9 and TRBJ2-7; TRBD2 agrees at 7 bases. CDR3 length equals 15 residues. Germline V CDR1 and CDR2: SGDLS, YYNGEE. With 0 bases clipped from V and 6 bases from J, the junction kept 9 bases outside the gene matches.